The rows below give T cell receptor beta chains drawn from one sample of a study of patients and donors after allogeneic stem cell transplantation. Each CDR3 protein is one row after TCRdb ran MiXCR on the RT-PCR reads. The sample comprises about 24,000 distinct CDR3 sequences, 25% to 30% of which are singletons, and 48% rests with the top ten. Sequenced sample: blood, either unsorted or a sorted T cell fraction (not recorded which). The receptors here all came from a human donor who was either an allogeneic HSCT recipient or a stem cell or donor lymphocyte infusion donor (not recorded which). It is not recorded whose cells these are; they may come from a transplant donor. The CDR3 runs from the conserved cysteine through the conserved F or W. The D gene is left open where the match is weak. Clone size is shown for a subset of rows, as once, few, many or a class of expanded clone.

v_gene: TRBV3-1
j_gene: TRBJ1-2
abundance: -
d_gene: -
CDR3nt: TGTGCCAGCAGCCGCCGGGCAGTCTATGGCTACACCTTC
CDR3aa: CASSRRAVYGYTF

v_gene: TRBV25-1
j_gene: TRBJ2-3
abundance: few
d_gene: -
CDR3nt: TGTGCCAGCACTCGCACAGATACGCAGTATTTT
CDR3aa: CASTRTDTQYF

v_gene: TRBV5-1
j_gene: TRBJ1-4
abundance: few
d_gene: -
CDR3nt: TGCGCCAGCACTATTACCGGGCTGAATAATGAAAAACTGTTTTTT
CDR3aa: CASTITGLNNEKLFF

v_gene: TRBV30
j_gene: TRBJ1-2
abundance: -
d_gene: -
CDR3nt: TGTGCCTGGAGTAATTCGGCTGGCTACACCTTC
CDR3aa: CAWSNSAGYTF

v_gene: TRBV24-1
j_gene: TRBJ1-2
abundance: -
d_gene: TRBD1
CDR3nt: TGTGCCACCAGTGACCCACAGGGGGCCGTGGGCTACACCTTC
CDR3aa: CATSDPQGAVGYTF

v_gene: TRBV11-3
j_gene: TRBJ2-1
abundance: few
d_gene: -
CDR3nt: TGTGCCAGCAGCACCGGGGGGCCGGGTGATGAGCAGTTCTTC
CDR3aa: CASSTGGPGDEQFF

v_gene: TRBV10-3
j_gene: TRBJ2-5
abundance: many
d_gene: -
CDR3nt: TGTGCCATCAGTGAGTCACAGGGCCAAGAGACCCAGTACTTC
CDR3aa: CAISESQGQETQYF

v_gene: TRBV5-1
j_gene: TRBJ2-2
abundance: -
d_gene: TRBD2
CDR3nt: TGCGCCAGCAGCTCCATAGCGGGGGAGGCCGGGGAGCTGTTTTTT
CDR3aa: CASSSIAGEAGELFF

v_gene: TRBV11-2
j_gene: TRBJ1-1
abundance: many
d_gene: -
CDR3nt: TGTGCCAGCAGCTTAGGGCCGGGACAAGGAATGAACACTGAAGCTTTCTTT
CDR3aa: CASSLGPGQGMNTEAFF

v_gene: TRBV6-7
j_gene: TRBJ1-2
abundance: -
d_gene: -
CDR3nt: TGTGCCAGCAGCTTCCCGCCGGCCTCGGGGCTTTATGGCTACACCTTC
CDR3aa: CASSFPPASGLYGYTF

v_gene: TRBV3-1
j_gene: TRBJ2-3
abundance: -
d_gene: TRBD1
CDR3nt: TGTGCCGGCAGCACCGGGACAGGGTACACAGATACGCAGTATTTT
CDR3aa: CAGSTGTGYTDTQYF

v_gene: TRBV2
j_gene: TRBJ1-6
abundance: -
d_gene: TRBD1
CDR3nt: TGTGCCAGCAGTGACCGGGACAGGTATAATTCACCCCTCCACTTT
CDR3aa: CASSDRDRYNSPLHF

v_gene: TRBV11-3
j_gene: TRBJ2-1
abundance: many
d_gene: -
CDR3nt: TGTGCCAGCAGCACCCCGGGACTCTCAGAGCAGTTCTTC
CDR3aa: CASSTPGLSEQFF

v_gene: TRBV12-3/TRBV12-4
j_gene: TRBJ1-1
abundance: many
d_gene: TRBD1
CDR3nt: TGTGCCAGCAGTCTAACGGACAGGGGTGTCACTGAAGCTTTCTTT
CDR3aa: CASSLTDRGVTEAFF

v_gene: TRBV3-1
j_gene: TRBJ1-1
abundance: -
d_gene: TRBD1
CDR3nt: TGTGGCAGCAGCCAAGATTTCCGGACAGGGGTCCTGTCCGCTGAAGCTTTCTTT
CDR3aa: CGSSQDFRTGVLSAEAFF

v_gene: TRBV27
j_gene: TRBJ1-2
abundance: few
d_gene: TRBD1
CDR3nt: TGTGCCAGCAGTTCCCAACCAGGGGGAGGCTATGGCTACACCTTC
CDR3aa: CASSSQPGGGYGYTF

v_gene: TRBV6-4
j_gene: TRBJ2-2
abundance: -
d_gene: -
CDR3nt: TGTGCCAGCAGTGTGCTATACACCGGGGAGCTGTTTTTT
CDR3aa: CASSVLYTGELFF

v_gene: TRBV7-3
j_gene: TRBJ2-1
abundance: -
d_gene: -
CDR3nt: TGTGCCAGCAGCTTACGCGGGGGCTATAACAATGAGCAGTTCTTC
CDR3aa: CASSLRGGYNNEQFF

v_gene: TRBV6-2/TRBV6-3
j_gene: TRBJ2-3
abundance: -
d_gene: -
CDR3nt: TGTGCCAGCAGTGCCCTGTATACGCAGTATTTT
CDR3aa: CASSALYTQYF

v_gene: TRBV5-6
j_gene: TRBJ1-6
abundance: once
d_gene: TRBD1
CDR3nt: TGTGCCAGCAGCTTTGGACAGGGTCCCTCACCCCTCCACTTT
CDR3aa: CASSFGQGPSPLHF

v_gene: TRBV6-2/TRBV6-3
j_gene: TRBJ2-3
abundance: -
d_gene: -
CDR3nt: TGTGCCAGCAGCTCCGACAGGTCAGGACCAGATACGCAGTATTTT
CDR3aa: CASSSDRSGPDTQYF

v_gene: TRBV7-2
j_gene: TRBJ2-1
abundance: -
d_gene: TRBD2
CDR3nt: TGTGCCAGCAGCTTAGTCCCAGCGGGGAGGGAGCAGTTCTTC
CDR3aa: CASSLVPAGREQFF

v_gene: TRBV4-2
j_gene: TRBJ1-4
abundance: -
d_gene: TRBD1
CDR3nt: TGTGCCAGCAGCCTACCCACAGGACAGGCAGGAGAAAAACTGTTTTTT
CDR3aa: CASSLPTGQAGEKLFF

v_gene: TRBV5-1
j_gene: TRBJ1-4
abundance: -
d_gene: -
CDR3nt: TGCGCCAGCAGCCTAGGGGAAACTAATGAAAAACTGTTTTTT
CDR3aa: CASSLGETNEKLFF

v_gene: TRBV3-1
j_gene: TRBJ2-3
abundance: -
d_gene: -
CDR3nt: TGTGCCAGCAGCCAAGAGCTTAACACAGATACGCAGTATTTT
CDR3aa: CASSQELNTDTQYF

v_gene: TRBV6-6
j_gene: TRBJ2-3
abundance: -
d_gene: TRBD2
CDR3nt: TGTGCCAGCCGGACTAGCAATCGAGATACGCAGTATTTT
CDR3aa: CASRTSNRDTQYF

v_gene: TRBV7-2
j_gene: TRBJ2-3
abundance: -
d_gene: -
CDR3nt: TGTGCCAGCAGCTTGGGCAGGGGCACAGATACGCAGTATTTT
CDR3aa: CASSLGRGTDTQYF

v_gene: TRBV10-3
j_gene: TRBJ2-1
abundance: few
d_gene: -
CDR3nt: TGTGCCATCAGTGAGTGGGTCACGGGTGAGCAGTTCTTC
CDR3aa: CAISEWVTGEQFF

v_gene: TRBV20-1
j_gene: TRBJ1-2
abundance: few
d_gene: -
CDR3nt: TGCAGTGCCAGACCGGAACCCTACGCCTATGGCTACACCTTC
CDR3aa: CSARPEPYAYGYTF

v_gene: TRBV12-3/TRBV12-4
j_gene: TRBJ1-2
abundance: many
d_gene: -
CDR3nt: TGTGCCAGCAGGCCCCGCAGTAGGAGTGGCTACACCTTC
CDR3aa: CASRPRSRSGYTF

v_gene: TRBV7-2
j_gene: TRBJ2-1
abundance: -
d_gene: TRBD1
CDR3nt: TGTGCCAGCCTAACAGGGGCTTACAATGAGCAGTTCTTC
CDR3aa: CASLTGAYNEQFF

v_gene: TRBV6-2/TRBV6-3
j_gene: TRBJ1-5
abundance: few
d_gene: -
CDR3nt: TGTGCCAGCAGTTGGCATATAAGCAATCAGCCCCAGCATTTT
CDR3aa: CASSWHISNQPQHF

v_gene: TRBV6-5
j_gene: TRBJ1-3
abundance: many
d_gene: -
CDR3nt: TGTGCCAGCAGTTACGGGACCACTGGAAACACCATATATTTT
CDR3aa: CASSYGTTGNTIYF

v_gene: TRBV7-2
j_gene: TRBJ2-3
abundance: -
d_gene: TRBD2
CDR3nt: TGTGCCAGCAGCCAAAATAGCGGGGGAACAGATACGCAGTATTTT
CDR3aa: CASSQNSGGTDTQYF

v_gene: TRBV9
j_gene: TRBJ1-1
abundance: few
d_gene: -
CDR3nt: TGTGCCAGCAGCCTCGGGGACATATGGACTGAAGCTTTCTTT
CDR3aa: CASSLGDIWTEAFF

v_gene: TRBV20-1
j_gene: TRBJ2-2
abundance: many
d_gene: TRBD2
CDR3nt: TGCAGTGCTAGTACCCCGGGACTAGAGGGCACCGGGGAGCTGTTTTTT
CDR3aa: CSASTPGLEGTGELFF

v_gene: TRBV15
j_gene: TRBJ2-1
abundance: -
d_gene: -
CDR3nt: TGTGCCACCAGCTTAGGGACTCTCCGGTGGGAGCAGTTCTTC
CDR3aa: CATSLGTLRWEQFF

v_gene: TRBV7-7
j_gene: TRBJ2-5
abundance: -
d_gene: TRBD1
CDR3nt: TGTGCTAGCAGCTTAGCAGGGACAGGTACACAAGAGACCCAGTACTTC
CDR3aa: CASSLAGTGTQETQYF

v_gene: TRBV5-1
j_gene: TRBJ1-2
abundance: many
d_gene: -
CDR3nt: TGCGCCAGCAGCTTGGCCCGGGGCGGCTACACCTTC
CDR3aa: CASSLARGGYTF

v_gene: TRBV5-1
j_gene: TRBJ2-7
abundance: -
d_gene: -
CDR3nt: TGCGCCAGCAGCTTGACGGGGACCTACGAGCAGTACTTC
CDR3aa: CASSLTGTYEQYF

v_gene: TRBV12-3/TRBV12-4
j_gene: TRBJ1-1
abundance: -
d_gene: -
CDR3nt: TGTGCCAGCAGCGCCCTGACCCCTGAAGCTTTCTTT
CDR3aa: CASSALTPEAFF

v_gene: TRBV24-1
j_gene: TRBJ1-4
abundance: once
d_gene: TRBD1
CDR3nt: TGTGCCACCAGTGTTGTGCCGACGGGACAGGGTGGTTCCTTGATTGAAAAACTGTTTTTT
CDR3aa: CATSVVPTGQGGSLIEKLFF

v_gene: TRBV6-5
j_gene: TRBJ1-5
abundance: few
d_gene: TRBD1
CDR3nt: TGTGCCAGCGGAGGACAGGGTTATCAGCCCCAGCATTTT
CDR3aa: CASGGQGYQPQHF

v_gene: TRBV10-3
j_gene: TRBJ1-2
abundance: many
d_gene: -
CDR3nt: TGTGCCATCAGTGAAAGGGCAGAAATTAGCTACACCTTC
CDR3aa: CAISERAEISYTF

v_gene: TRBV6-5
j_gene: TRBJ1-1
abundance: -
d_gene: TRBD1
CDR3nt: TGTGCCAGCAGTTTTGACAGGGGAAGGTCTGGCGCTTTCTTT
CDR3aa: CASSFDRGRSGAFF

v_gene: TRBV12-3/TRBV12-4
j_gene: TRBJ2-1
abundance: few
d_gene: -
CDR3nt: TGTGCCAGCAGCATGCGGGGCGCGGAGCAGTTCTTC
CDR3aa: CASSMRGAEQFF

v_gene: TRBV20-1
j_gene: TRBJ1-5
abundance: -
d_gene: -
CDR3nt: TGCAGTGCTAGAGATCCCAGCGACCCTAGCAATCAGCCCCAGCATTTT
CDR3aa: CSARDPSDPSNQPQHF

v_gene: TRBV7-3
j_gene: TRBJ1-6
abundance: few
d_gene: -
CDR3nt: TGTGCCAGCAGCTTAACCGCAGGGACCTTTTCACCCCTCCACTTT
CDR3aa: CASSLTAGTFSPLHF

v_gene: TRBV12-3/TRBV12-4
j_gene: TRBJ1-2
abundance: -
d_gene: TRBD1
CDR3nt: TGTGCCAGCAGTTTTTCCAGGGGGGGCCCTAACTATGGCTACACCTTC
CDR3aa: CASSFSRGGPNYGYTF

v_gene: TRBV5-1
j_gene: TRBJ2-1
abundance: many
d_gene: -
CDR3nt: TGCGCCAGCAGCTTGCACCCCCTGAGGAACAATGAGCAGTTCTTC
CDR3aa: CASSLHPLRNNEQFF

v_gene: TRBV4-3
j_gene: TRBJ1-2
abundance: -
d_gene: -
CDR3nt: TGCGCCAGCAGCCAAGATAGGACTACGGCTGGCGGCTACACCTTC
CDR3aa: CASSQDRTTAGGYTF

v_gene: TRBV7-9
j_gene: TRBJ1-4
abundance: -
d_gene: -
CDR3nt: TGTGCCAGCAGAGACTCCGAGGAAAAACTGTTTTTT
CDR3aa: CASRDSEEKLFF

v_gene: TRBV5-1
j_gene: TRBJ1-2
abundance: few
d_gene: -
CDR3nt: TGCGCCAGCAGCTTGACAGGGTTCTATGGCTACACCTTC
CDR3aa: CASSLTGFYGYTF

v_gene: TRBV20-1
j_gene: TRBJ1-5
abundance: few
d_gene: TRBD1
CDR3nt: TGCAGTGCTAGAGAAAGGGACAGGGTTGGGCAGCCCCAGCATTTT
CDR3aa: CSARERDRVGQPQHF

v_gene: TRBV5-5
j_gene: TRBJ1-5
abundance: many
d_gene: TRBD1
CDR3nt: TGTGCCAGCAGCTTCGGGGACAGGGGGCCGTTTGGCAATCAGCCCCAGCATTTT
CDR3aa: CASSFGDRGPFGNQPQHF

v_gene: TRBV27
j_gene: TRBJ2-5
abundance: -
d_gene: -
CDR3nt: TGTGCCAGCAGTTTCGCCGGCAGAGGGGAGACCCAGTACTTC
CDR3aa: CASSFAGRGETQYF

v_gene: TRBV7-9
j_gene: TRBJ1-1
abundance: few
d_gene: -
CDR3nt: TGTGCCCAAAATGCGGGGACGGAGAACACTGAAGCTTTCTTT
CDR3aa: CAQNAGTENTEAFF

v_gene: TRBV28
j_gene: TRBJ2-3
abundance: -
d_gene: -
CDR3nt: TGTGCCAGCAGAGGAGGGGCCCCGAGAGATACGCAGTATTTT
CDR3aa: CASRGGAPRDTQYF